The rows below give T cell receptor beta chains drawn from one sample of a study of Ad26.COV2.S vaccination and SARS-CoV-2 variants. The assay was immunoSEQ multiplex PCR, and TCRdb's table has in-frame clones only and misses some. The table lists 350,000 to 550,000 clones, nearly 90% of them singletons, with approximately 2.5% in the top ten. Sequencing was performed on peripheral blood, taken in a trial of Ad26.COV2.S vaccine versus placebo. All receptors come from a person aged 18-65 years who received the Ad26.COV2.S COVID-19 vaccine or a placebo. CDR3s include the opening cysteine and the closing phenylalanine or tryptophan. Each record gives: J gene, V gene, D gene, clone size, CDR3 DNA, CDR3 protein. The D gene is left open where the match is weak. Only part of the rows carry a size: once, few, many, or a class if the clone is expanded.

TRBJ1-3 | TRBV7-9 | . | . | TGTGCCAGCAGCTTAGCGACCCTCTCTGGAAACACCATATATTTT | CASSLATLSGNTIYF
TRBJ1-1 | TRBV7-9 | . | . | TGTGCCAGCAGCTTAGGGGTCGTCAGTGAAGCTTTCTTT | CASSLGVVSEAFF
TRBJ1-2 | TRBV21-1 | . | . | TGTGCCAGCAGCACGTATAGGACCGGGACCCCCGACGGCTATGGCTACACCTTC | CASSTYRTGTPDGYGYTF
TRBJ2-2 | TRBV5-1 | TRBD2 | . | TGCGCCAGCAGCTGGATAGCGGGAGGGCCCGACACCGGGGAGCTGTTTTTT | CASSWIAGGPDTGELFF
TRBJ2-1 | TRBV5-1 | TRBD2 | . | TGCGCCAGCAGCTTGCTGTCTAGCGGTGGCTCTGGTGATGAGCAGTTCTTC | CASSLLSSGGSGDEQFF
TRBJ2-3 | TRBV2 | TRBD1 | . | TGTGCCAGCAATGGACAGGGAAGCACAGATACGCAGTATTTT | CASNGQGSTDTQYF
TRBJ1-6 | TRBV7-2 | . | . | TGTGCCAGCAGCTTAGGCAGTTCCAGCTCCTATAATTCACCCCTCCACTTT | CASSLGSSSSYNSPLHF
TRBJ1-3 | TRBV6-6 | . | . | TGTGCCAGCAGTTACTCAGGGAGCTCTGGAAACACCATATATTTT | CASSYSGSSGNTIYF
TRBJ1-2 | TRBV4-2 | . | . | TGTGCCAGCAGCAAAAGCCAGGGAGGGGACTATGGCTACACCTTC | CASSKSQGGDYGYTF
TRBJ1-6 | TRBV10-3 | . | . | TGTGCCATCAGTGAGTTGAGGACAGAACTTTCACCCCTCCACTTT | CAISELRTELSPLHF
TRBJ2-1 | TRBV7-6 | . | . | TGTGCCAGCAGCTTCGGGGACCCGACTTACAATGAGCAGTTCTTC | CASSFGDPTYNEQFF
TRBJ2-2 | TRBV13 | . | . | TGTGCCAGCATGCTTAGAATTTTCGGGAGCACCGGGGAGCTGTTTTTT | CASMLRIFGSTGELFF
TRBJ2-7 | TRBV6-2/TRBV6-3 | . | . | TGTGCCAGCAGTTACGTGCAGGGGCCCTACGAGCAGTACTTC | CASSYVQGPYEQYF
TRBJ1-1 | TRBV3-1/TRBV3-2 | TRBD1 | . | TGTGCCAGCAGCCTTCAGGGGGCGCATACTGAAGCTTTCTTT | CASSLQGAHTEAFF
TRBJ2-3 | TRBV29-1 | . | once | TGCAGCGTTCCGGGTCACCTGGTCGGGGACCCGTCCGCAGATACGCAGTATTTT | CSVPGHLVGDPSADTQYF
TRBJ1-1 | TRBV28 | TRBD1 | once | TGTGCCAGCAGTTTGACAGGGGGAACTGAAGCTTTCTTT | CASSLTGGTEAFF
TRBJ1-3 | TRBV2 | . | once | TGTGCCAGCAGTGAGGGGGGAAGCCCAGGAAACACCATATATTTT | CASSEGGSPGNTIYF
TRBJ2-1 | TRBV5-5 | . | once | TGTGCCAGCAGCTGGACCGACGGGTACAATGAGCAGTTCTTC | CASSWTDGYNEQFF
TRBJ1-5 | TRBV6-5 | . | . | TGTGCCAGCAGTTACTCGTGGGCAGGGGACCAGCCCCAGCATTTT | CASSYSWAGDQPQHF
TRBJ1-1 | TRBV5-1 | TRBD1 | . | TGCGCCAGCAGCGACCCGTTACAGGGGGGCACTGAAGCTTTCTTT | CASSDPLQGGTEAFF
TRBJ2-1 | TRBV3-1/TRBV3-2 | . | once | TGTGCCAGTAGCGACTACTCCTACAATGAGCAGTTCTTC | CASSDYSYNEQFF
TRBJ1-1 | TRBV4-1 | TRBD1 | . | TGCGCCAGCAGCCAAGACGACAGGGAGGTCATTGAAGCTTTCTTT | CASSQDDREVIEAFF
TRBJ2-1 | TRBV9 | . | . | TGTGCCAGCAGCGGGACAGACTTAGAGCAGTTCTTC | CASSGTDLEQFF
TRBJ1-5 | TRBV19 | . | . | TGTGCCAGTAGTCCACAGGTTGGGTTTTGGTCTCAGCCCCAGCATTTT | CASSPQVGFWSQPQHF
TRBJ2-5 | TRBV7-9 | . | . | TGTGCCAGCAGCCCGAGGAGTATCCAAGAGACCCAGTACTTC | CASSPRSIQETQYF
TRBJ1-1 | TRBV12-3/TRBV12-4 | . | . | TGTGCCAGCAGTTTGAGTCGGGACACTGAAGCTTTCTTT | CASSLSRDTEAFF
TRBJ1-1 | TRBV5-1 | . | . | TGCGCCAGCAGCTTCGGGGGGAACACTGAAGCTTTCTTT | CASSFGGNTEAFF
TRBJ1-1 | TRBV14 | . | . | TGTGCCAGCAGCCAAGGGCTTACGAGGGGAGCTTTCTTT | CASSQGLTRGAFF
TRBJ2-5 | TRBV27 | TRBD2 | . | TGTGCCAGCAGTTCCTCAGATTACGGAGCGGGACAAGAGACCCAGTACTTC | CASSSSDYGAGQETQYF
TRBJ1-1 | TRBV5-4 | . | . | TGTGCCAGCAGCTTTGCAGGGGCGCGGGACACTGAAGCTTTCTTT | CASSFAGARDTEAFF
TRBJ1-6 | TRBV7-8 | . | . | TGTGCCAGCAACTTATCGGGTGGGCCGCATTCACCCCTCCACTTT | CASNLSGGPHSPLHF
TRBJ1-5 | TRBV11-2 | . | few | TGTGCCAGCAGCCGGACTCGAGGTCAGCCCCAGCATTTT | CASSRTRGQPQHF
TRBJ1-6 | TRBV6-5 | . | . | TGTGCCAGCAGTTACTCAATGGTTCAGAATAATTCACCCCTCCACTTT | CASSYSMVQNNSPLHF
TRBJ1-2 | TRBV19 | . | . | TGTGCCAGTAGACCGGGACCCAACTATGGCTACACCTTC | CASRPGPNYGYTF
TRBJ2-7 | TRBV27 | TRBD2 | . | TGTGCCAGCAGTTTCGGGGAGGGTCGGGTACTCCGCGACGAGCAGTACTTC | CASSFGEGRVLRDEQYF
TRBJ2-3 | TRBV29-1 | . | . | TGCAGCGGAGCACAGGGACAAAGCACAGATACGCAGTATTTT | CSGAQGQSTDTQYF
TRBJ1-2 | TRBV6-6 | TRBD1 | . | TGTGCCAGCAGTCGTGGGCAGGGGGCTGGCTACACCTTC | CASSRGQGAGYTF
TRBJ2-5 | TRBV5-1 | . | . | TGCGCCAGCAGCGGGGGGTCTTTAGAGACCCAGTACTTC | CASSGGSLETQYF
TRBJ2-1 | TRBV25-1 | . | . | TGTGCCAGCAGTGAACTCGGGCTAGCGAGGGATGAGCAGTTCTTC | CASSELGLARDEQFF
TRBJ2-2 | TRBV19 | . | . | TGTGCCAGTAGCCTCCTAGGGGTAGGAGCCGAGACCGGGGAGCTGTTTTTT | CASSLLGVGAETGELFF